This TCR beta chain was identified in a study of blood T cells in healthy people across ages. Broader study findings: Long-lived and aged donors differed, with more naive CD4+ cells and higher diversity in the long-lived. The study regarded diversity estimates from one million T cells as underestimates.

Trimming took off 5 bases at V and 9 bases at J, with 22 bases between the two ends. Per the germline V gene, CDR1 is MNHEY and CDR2 is SVGEGT. CDR3 length: 15 amino acids. This clonotype turned up a few times. Its antigen is not identified. For the second PCR, which ran for about 6 to 12 cycles, a sample-barcoded 5' primer and a J-beta primer mix were used. Paired-end reads containing CDR3 totaled no fewer than 3 million for each sample. TCRdb re-called the 5' RACE reads through MiXCR, storing one row per CDR3 protein. This sample has 800,000 or so distinct CDR3 sequences, with around 68% found just once. Samples had at least 7 million PBMCs isolated from them.

The V and J genes are TRBV6-2 or TRBV6-3 and TRBJ1-2; D gene unclear. Sequenced sample: blood. This clonotype was sampled from a man aged 25-45 years in good health. The CDR3 reads CASSGTWIVKGSYTF. The CDR3 DNA reads as TGTGCCAGCAGTGGTACTTGGATCGTTAAAGGGAGCTACACCTTC.